Listed here is a single T cell receptor (beta chain). Germline-derived CDR1 and CDR2 are LNHDA and SQIVND (reference sequence). This CDR3 has 13 residues. Trimming left V 8 bases short and J 1 base short, with 11 bases between. The entry originates in a study of blood T cell repertoires in COVID-19. Study context: Samples representing acute and convalescent COVID-19 were sourced from the United States, Italy and Spain. The cDNA or gDNA used as material had been derived from T cells, B-cell-depleted T cells, or PBMCs.

Libraries were prepared by immunoSEQ multiplex PCR; TCRdb keeps only in-frame clonotypes and omits some of them. The sample contains under 200,000 clones, around 90% of which appear only once. Input material: peripheral blood. The V gene is TRBV19, the J gene TRBJ1-2, with D possibly being TRBD1 (6 bases). The TCR sequence derives from a man aged 45-65 years with acute or convalescent COVID-19. The CDR3 sequence: CASSRTVNYGYTF. CDR3 sequence (DNA): TGTGCCAGTTCGCGGACAGTTAACTATGGCTACACCTTC.